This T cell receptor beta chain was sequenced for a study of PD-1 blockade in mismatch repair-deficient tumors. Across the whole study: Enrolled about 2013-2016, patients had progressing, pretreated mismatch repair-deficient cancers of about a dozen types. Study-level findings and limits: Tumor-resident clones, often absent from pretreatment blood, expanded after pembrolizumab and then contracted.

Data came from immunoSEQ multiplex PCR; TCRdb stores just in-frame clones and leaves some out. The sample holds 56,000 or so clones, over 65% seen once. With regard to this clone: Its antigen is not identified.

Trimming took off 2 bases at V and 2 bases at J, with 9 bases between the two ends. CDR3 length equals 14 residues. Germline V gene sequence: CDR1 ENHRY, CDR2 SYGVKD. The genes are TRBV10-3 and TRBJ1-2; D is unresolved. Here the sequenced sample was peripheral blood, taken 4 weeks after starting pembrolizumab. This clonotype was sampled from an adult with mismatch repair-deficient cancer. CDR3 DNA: TGTGCCATCAGTGAGCAAATGGGAAACTATGGCTACACCTTC. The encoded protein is CAISEQMGNYGYTF.